This entry lists 17 T cell receptor beta chains sequenced from one sample in a study of T cell responses to AZD1222 COVID-19 vaccine (dated by TCRdb to the early 2020s). Interpreted using the paper, the time point label stands for: baseline before first vaccination. Library prep was done by the immunoSEQ multiplex PCR assay. TCRdb retrieved this table from immuneACCESS and kept in-frame rearrangements only. Not all clones are present; in checked studies, unresolved V genes account for under half, and no reason is known for the remainder. Present in this sample are fewer than 85,000 clones, approximately 88% of which were seen just once. Less than 20% of the sample is held by the ten biggest clonotypes. This specimen was peripheral blood, taken on day 0 of AZD1222 vaccination. Every receptor here comes from an adult in good health.

V is TRBV28 and J is TRBJ1-6; TRBD1 aligns across 8 bases. From germline, CDR1 is MDHEN and CDR2 SYDVKM. V lost 6 bases to trimming and J lost 6 bases; unmatched junction nucleotides: 4. CDR3 length: 14 amino acids. CDR3 DNA: TGTGCCAGCAGCAGGACAGGGTCTAATTCACCCCTCCACTTT. The encoded protein is CASSRTGSNSPLHF.

A few counts support this clone. The gene calls are TRBV5-8 and TRBJ1-2; D is unresolved. The CDR3 length is 12 residues. Germline lookup yields CDR1 SGHTS and CDR2 YDEGEE. Trimming stripped 4 bases from V and 7 bases from J, with 11 bases between. The chain's CDR3 is CASSADSPGYTF. The CDR3 nucleotides are TGTGCCAGCAGCGCGGACTCTCCTGGCTACACCTTC.

The chain uses TRBV6-6 and TRBJ2-1, with D perhaps matching TRBD1 (6 bases). CDR1 and CDR2 from the germline V gene are MNHNY and SVGAGI (reference sequence). Trimming shortened V by 5 bases and J by 3 bases, and 14 bases separated the two germline ends. This CDR3 spans 15 amino acids. The CDR3 sequence is CASSDLRRGYNEQFF. The DNA for the CDR3 is TGTGCCAGCAGTGACCTGCGCAGGGGCTACAATGAGCAGTTCTTC.

The rearrangement joins TRBV11-2 to TRBJ2-3; tentatively, D is TRBD2 (5 bases). Germline assignment: CDR1 SGHAT and CDR2 FQNNGV. CDR3 length: 15 residues. Trimming took off 2 bases at V and 2 bases at J, with 11 bases between the two ends. The CDR3 coding sequence is TGTGCCAGCAGCTTACTCCCTCGGGACACAGATACGCAGTATTTT. Residues: CASSLLPRDTDTQYF.

This CDR3 is CATSDTGGTALITDTQYF. CDR3 DNA sequence: TGTGCCACCAGTGATACGGGCGGGACAGCTCTCATCACAGATACGCAGTATTTT. The chain has TRBV24-1 and TRBJ2-3; D perhaps matches TRBD1 (7 bases). This CDR3 has 18 amino acids. Looked up from germline, CDR1 is KGHDR and CDR2 is SFDVKD. The V and J ends lost 3 bases and 2 bases respectively, with 20 bases between them.

The V gene is TRBV5-1, the J gene TRBJ2-3, with D uncertain. V gave up 1 base and J gave up 0 bases, with 12 bases separating them. CDR1 is SGHRS, CDR2 YFSETQ, per germline. The CDR3 is made up of 16 amino acids. In DNA form, the CDR3 reads TGCGCCAGCAGCTTGTATGAGTCGTCTAGCACAGATACGCAGTATTTT. This codes for CASSLYESSSTDTQYF.

The chain joins TRBV10-3 to TRBJ2-7, with 7 bases that match TRBD1. Trimming took 6 bases from V and 4 from J; bases not matched to a gene: 9. The CDR3 totals 14 residues. Germline loops: CDR1 ENHRY, CDR2 SYGVKD. In DNA form, the CDR3 reads TGTGCCATCAGCGCCCGGGACAGAATTTACGAGCAGTACTTC. This gives the protein CAISARDRIYEQYF.

The gene calls are TRBV2 and TRBJ2-7, with TRBD1 identical over 7 bases. V trimming: 7 bases; J trimming: 0 bases; junction bases outside the gene matches: 6. The V gene's germline CDR1 is SNHLY and CDR2 FYNNEI. The CDR3 loop spans 14 amino acids. The CDR3 reads CASKQGTSSYEQYF. The CDR3 region has the DNA TGTGCCAGCAAACAGGGGACCAGCTCCTACGAGCAGTACTTC.

The V and J genes are TRBV6-5 and TRBJ1-6; TRBD1 matches 7 bases. The length of the CDR3 is 14 residues. The V and J ends lost 10 bases and 6 bases, in that order; junction bases with no gene match: 9. Germline CDR1 reads MNHEY; CDR2 reads SVGAGI. CDR3 loop: CATTPGQSNSPLHF. In nucleotides, the CDR3 is TGTGCCACCACGCCGGGACAGAGTAATTCACCCCTCCACTTT.

The chain carries TRBV29-1 and TRBJ1-1; D gene uncertain. Trimming took 1 base from V and 0 from J, leaving 12 bases between them. The CDR3 is made up of 15 amino acids. Germline V lookup: CDR1 SQVTM, CDR2 ANQGSEA. The CDR3 region has the DNA TGCAGCGTTGAAGCCCCCGCAGGCATGAACACTGAAGCTTTCTTT. This translates into CSVEAPAGMNTEAFF.

This clone has just one count. This sequence joins TRBV19 and TRBJ2-7; TRBD2 matches at 9 bases. The V and J ends lost 3 bases and 3 bases, in that order; junction bases with no gene match: 6. CDR1 and CDR2 (germline): LNHDA, SQIVND (reference sequence). The CDR3 is 15 amino acids. The CDR3 loop reads CASSIYSGGVYEQYF. The CDR3, as DNA: TGTGCCAGTAGTATTTATAGCGGGGGTGTCTACGAGCAGTACTTC.

This clone was recorded only once. The chain is built from TRBV27 and TRBJ2-2; D not certain. Per the germline V gene, CDR1 is MNHEY and CDR2 is SMNVEV (reference sequence). V shed 5 bases and J shed 4 bases, with 8 bases lying between them. The CDR3 runs to 13 residues. CDR3 DNA sequence: TGTGCCAGCAGTCTCCTCGCCACCGGGGAGCTGTTTTTT. It yields the protein CASSLLATGELFF.

This chain joins TRBV19 and TRBJ2-6, with D possibly being TRBD2 (5 bases). The CDR3 extends over 14 amino acids. The V end was cut by 6 bases, the J end by 7 bases, with 13 bases between. Germline V gives CDR1 LNHDA, CDR2 SQIVND (reference sequence). The DNA of the CDR3 is TGTGCCAGTAGGGCCCGGGGTTCCGCCAACGTCCTGACTTTC. Protein sequence: CASRARGSANVLTF. The complete variable domain, with remaining parts taken from reference TRBV19 and TRBJ2-6, reads DGGITQSPKYLFRKEGQNVTLSCEQNLNHDAMYWYRQDPGQGLRLIYYSQIVNDFQKGDIAEGYSVSREKKESFPLTVTSAQKNPTAFYLCASRARGSANVLTFGAGSRLTVL.

The chain joins TRBV28 to TRBJ2-7; 8 nucleotides align to TRBD1. The germline gives CDR1 MDHEN, CDR2 SYDVKM. V was clipped by 5 bases and J by 2 bases; unmatched bases: 8. The CDR3 covers 15 residues. The DNA of the CDR3 is TGTGCCAGCAGTCTCCCAGGGGGCGAGGCCTACGAGCAGTACTTC. Translation: CASSLPGGEAYEQYF.

The J gene is TRBJ2-7, the V gene TRBV6-2 or TRBV6-3, with 7 bases aligning to TRBD2. CDR3 size: 14 residues. Germline loops: CDR1 MNHEY, CDR2 SVGEGT. Trimming cost V 6 bases and J 4 bases; bases outside gene matches: 9. The CDR3 coding sequence is TGTGCCAGCAGCCCATCGGGGGGTTGGTACGAGCAGTACTTC. Translation gives CASSPSGGWYEQYF.

This sequence joins TRBV7-3 and TRBJ2-1; no clear D gene. Germline-derived CDR1 and CDR2 are SGHTA and FQGTGA. The V and J ends lost 2 bases and 4 bases respectively, with 9 bases between them. The CDR3 is 14 residues long. The chain's CDR3 is CASSLEGDYNEQFF. Written as DNA, the CDR3 is TGTGCCAGCAGCTTAGAAGGTGATTACAATGAGCAGTTCTTC.

Here the CDR3 reads CASSLVAGYEQYF. CDR3 bases: TGTGCCAGCAGTTTGGTAGCCGGCTACGAGCAGTACTTC. This chain uses TRBV28 with TRBJ2-7; D ambiguous. Per the germline V gene, CDR1 is MDHEN and CDR2 is SYDVKM. Trimming shortened V by 3 bases and J by 3 bases, and 9 bases separated the two germline ends. The CDR3 is 13 amino acids.